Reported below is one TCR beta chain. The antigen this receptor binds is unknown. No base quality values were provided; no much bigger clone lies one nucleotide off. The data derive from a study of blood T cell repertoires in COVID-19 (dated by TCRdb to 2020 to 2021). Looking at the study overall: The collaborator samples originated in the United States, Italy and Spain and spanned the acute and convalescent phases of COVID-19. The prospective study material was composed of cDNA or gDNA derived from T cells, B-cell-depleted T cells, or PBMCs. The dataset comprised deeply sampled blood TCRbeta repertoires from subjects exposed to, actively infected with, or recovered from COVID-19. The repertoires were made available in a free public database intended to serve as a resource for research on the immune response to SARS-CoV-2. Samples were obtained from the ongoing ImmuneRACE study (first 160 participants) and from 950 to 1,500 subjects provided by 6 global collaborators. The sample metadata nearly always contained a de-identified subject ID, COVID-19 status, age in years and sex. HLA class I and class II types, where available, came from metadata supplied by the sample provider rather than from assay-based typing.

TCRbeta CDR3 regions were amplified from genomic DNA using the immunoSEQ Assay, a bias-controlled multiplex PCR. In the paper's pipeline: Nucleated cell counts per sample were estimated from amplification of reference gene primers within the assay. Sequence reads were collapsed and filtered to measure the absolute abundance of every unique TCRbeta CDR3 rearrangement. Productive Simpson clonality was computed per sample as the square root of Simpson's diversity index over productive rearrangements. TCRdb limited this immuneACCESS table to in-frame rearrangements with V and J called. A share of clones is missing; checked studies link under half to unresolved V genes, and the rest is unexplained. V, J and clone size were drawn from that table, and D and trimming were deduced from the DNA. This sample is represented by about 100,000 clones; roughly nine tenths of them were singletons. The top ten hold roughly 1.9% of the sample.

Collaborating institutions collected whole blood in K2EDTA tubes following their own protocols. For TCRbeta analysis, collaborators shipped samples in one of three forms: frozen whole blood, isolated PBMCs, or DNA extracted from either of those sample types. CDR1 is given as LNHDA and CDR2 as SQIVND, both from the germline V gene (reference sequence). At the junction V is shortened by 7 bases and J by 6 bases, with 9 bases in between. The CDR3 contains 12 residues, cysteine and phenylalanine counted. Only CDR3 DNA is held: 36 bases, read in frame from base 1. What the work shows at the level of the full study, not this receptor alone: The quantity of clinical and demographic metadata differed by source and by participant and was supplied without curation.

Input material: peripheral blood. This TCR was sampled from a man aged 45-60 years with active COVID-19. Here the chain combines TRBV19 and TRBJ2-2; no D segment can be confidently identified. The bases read TGTGCCAGTACTGTCGCGGCCGGGGAGCTGTTTTTT. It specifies CASTVAAGELFF.